This T cell receptor (beta chain) stems from a study of cytomegalovirus exposure and HLA in healthy donors. A note on this clone: Its target is not known.

The germline V and J ends were trimmed by 5 bases and 1 base, with 28 bases remaining between them. The CDR3 runs 20 residues. Germline CDR1 is MNHEY and CDR2 is SMNVEV (reference sequence). Study results and caveats: The CMV antigen specificity of a few CMV-associated chains was confirmed through in vitro analysis. Rarity marked most TCR sequences, yet some public TCRs occurred in many donors.

The PCR had 60 Vbeta and 13 Jbeta primers. Per the original methods: Later, tens of millions of unique TCR beta chains were counted in an analysis, and about 10 million of them were shared. Repertoires were generated with immunoSEQ multiplex PCR, while TCRdb's copy carries only in-frame clones and drops some. The DNA gave D and trimming, while V, J and clone size come from that table. The sample holds about 150,000 clones, 77% seen once. The rearrangement uses TRBV27 and TRBJ2-3; D is possibly TRBD2 (8 bases). The sample consisted of PBMCs. The sequence was obtained from a woman aged 25 to 39 in good health and CMV-seropositive. The CDR3 coding sequence is TGTGCCAGCAGTCGGAACAGGGGCCTGGCGGGAGGAAAAGGCACAGATACGCAGTATTTT. It encodes CASSRNRGLAGGKGTDTQYF.